Shown below are 6 T cell receptor beta chains from a single sample sequenced in a study of post-analysis software for immune sequencing data. Overall study findings and caveats: There were several TRBV segments more frequent in patients than controls, and TRBV5-6, TRBV5-1 and TRBV20-1 were among them.

Sequencing libraries made from TCR beta cDNA carried unique molecular identifiers. TCRdb re-called the PCR reads through MiXCR, storing one row per CDR3 protein. The profile shows about 820,000 distinct CDR3 sequences, approximately 53% of them singletons. These receptors have no known antigen. Material for sequencing was blood. Every receptor here comes from a girl aged 5-17 years with multiple sclerosis.

The chain carries TRBV29-1 and TRBJ2-3, with 13 bases matching TRBD2. Germline-derived CDR1 and CDR2 are SQVTM and ANQGSEA. V lost 2 bases and J lost 2; bases outside the gene matches: 1. This CDR3 is 15 amino acids long. The CDR3 sequence is CSVETSGGATDTQYF. CDR3 coding DNA: TGCAGCGTTGAAACTAGCGGGGGGGCCACAGATACGCAGTATTTT.

This rearrangement joins TRBV27 to TRBJ1-2, with D perhaps matching TRBD1 (5 bases). V was cut by 2 bases and J by 5 bases, with 30 bases left in between. Germline lookup yields CDR1 MNHEY and CDR2 SMNVEV (reference sequence). The CDR3 is 20 residues long. CDR3 residues: CASSLRTTPFPGQGGYGYTF. CDR3 nucleotides: TGTGCCAGCAGTTTACGAACCACCCCCTTCCCGGGGCAGGGAGGATATGGCTACACCTTC.

V is TRBV25-1 and J is TRBJ2-2, with D tentatively TRBD1 or TRBD2 (5 bases each). The germline V gene has CDR1 MGHDK and CDR2 SYGVNS. Trimming stripped 4 bases from V and 1 base from J, with 7 bases between. The CDR3 is made up of 14 amino acids. CDR3 loop: CASSAGQNTGELFF. In DNA form, the CDR3 reads TGTGCCAGCAGTGCGGGGCAGAACACCGGGGAGCTGTTTTTT.

This rearrangement joins TRBV7-9 to TRBJ2-7; possible D gene TRBD1, 5 bases. V was cut by 2 bases and J by 5 bases, with 19 bases left in between. Germline V CDR1 and CDR2: SEHNR, FQNEAQ (reference sequence). The CDR3 sequence is 16 residues long. The CDR3 coding sequence is TGTGCCAGCAGCTTATCTTCGACCAGACAGCGCAACGAGCAGTACTTC. This translates into CASSLSSTRQRNEQYF.

The chain employs TRBV29-1 and TRBJ2-5; D tentatively reads TRBD1 or TRBD2 (5 bases each). Trimming pared 3 bases from V and 5 bases from J, leaving 10 bases between. CDR1 is SQVTM, CDR2 ANQGSEA, per germline. The CDR3 covers 12 residues. The DNA of the CDR3 is TGCAGCGTTGACCGGGGACGGGAGACCCAGTACTTC. Translation: CSVDRGRETQYF. The variable domain in full, completed from reference TRBV29-1 and TRBJ2-5, reads SAVISQKPSRDICQRGTSLTIQCQVDSQVTMMFWYRQQPGQSLTLIATANQGSEATYESGFVIDKFPISRPNLTFSTLTVSNMSPEDSSIYLCSVDRGRETQYFGPGTRLLVL.

In this sample, this clonotype turned up once. The rearrangement uses TRBV20-1 and TRBJ2-1, with D perhaps given as TRBD1 or TRBD2 (5 bases each). The germline CDR1 and CDR2 sequences are DFQATT and SNEGSKA (reference sequence). The CDR3 extends over 15 amino acids. Trimming removed 5 bases at V and 5 bases at J, with 19 bases between. CDR3 sequence reads: CSAFPGTQLHNEQFF. Written as DNA, the CDR3 is TGCAGTGCTTTCCCCGGGACCCAACTTCACAATGAGCAGTTCTTC.